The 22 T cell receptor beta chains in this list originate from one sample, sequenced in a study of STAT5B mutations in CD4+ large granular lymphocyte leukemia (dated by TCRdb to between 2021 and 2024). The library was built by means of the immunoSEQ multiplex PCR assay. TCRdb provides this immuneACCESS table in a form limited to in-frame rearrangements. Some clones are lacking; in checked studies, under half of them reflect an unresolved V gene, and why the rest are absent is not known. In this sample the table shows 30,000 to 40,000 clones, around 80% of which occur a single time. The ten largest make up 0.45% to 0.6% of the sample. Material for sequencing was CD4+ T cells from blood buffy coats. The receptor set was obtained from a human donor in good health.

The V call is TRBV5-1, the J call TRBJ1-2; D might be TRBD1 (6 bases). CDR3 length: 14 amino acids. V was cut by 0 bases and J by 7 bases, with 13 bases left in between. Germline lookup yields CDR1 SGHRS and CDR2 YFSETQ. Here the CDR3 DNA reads TGCGCCAGCAGCTTGGGGGGGACAAGCGGTGGCTACACCTTC. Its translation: CASSLGGTSGGYTF.

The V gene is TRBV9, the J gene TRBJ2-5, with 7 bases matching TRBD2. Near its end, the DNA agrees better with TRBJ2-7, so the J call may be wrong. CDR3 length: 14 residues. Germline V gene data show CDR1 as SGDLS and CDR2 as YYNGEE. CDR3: CASSVGGRLYEQYF. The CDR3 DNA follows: TGTGCCAGCAGCGTAGGCGGGAGACTCTACGAGCAGTACTTC.

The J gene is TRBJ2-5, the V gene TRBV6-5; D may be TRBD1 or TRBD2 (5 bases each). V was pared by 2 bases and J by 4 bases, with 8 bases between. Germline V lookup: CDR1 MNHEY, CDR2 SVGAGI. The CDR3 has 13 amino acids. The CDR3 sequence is CASSYPGRETQYF. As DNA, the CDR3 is TGTGCCAGCAGTTACCCAGGGAGAGAGACCCAGTACTTC.

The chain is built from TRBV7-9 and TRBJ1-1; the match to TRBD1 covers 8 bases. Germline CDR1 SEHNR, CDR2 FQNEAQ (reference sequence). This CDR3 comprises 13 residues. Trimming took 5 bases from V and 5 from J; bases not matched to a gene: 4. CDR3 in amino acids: CASSPTGVTEAFF. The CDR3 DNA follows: TGTGCCAGCAGCCCGACAGGGGTAACTGAAGCTTTCTTT.

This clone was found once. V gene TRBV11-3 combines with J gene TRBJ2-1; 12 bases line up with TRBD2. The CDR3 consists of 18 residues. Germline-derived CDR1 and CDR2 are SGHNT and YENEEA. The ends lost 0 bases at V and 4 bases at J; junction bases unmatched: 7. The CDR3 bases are TGTGCCAGCAGCTTAGATCTGACTAGCGGGAGTTCTTACAATGAGCAGTTCTTC. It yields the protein CASSLDLTSGSSYNEQFF.

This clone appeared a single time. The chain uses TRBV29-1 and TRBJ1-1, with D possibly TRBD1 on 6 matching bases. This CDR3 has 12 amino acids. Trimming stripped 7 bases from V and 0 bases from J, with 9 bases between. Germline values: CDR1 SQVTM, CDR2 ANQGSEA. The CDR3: CSAGELNTEAFF. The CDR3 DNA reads TGCAGCGCAGGGGAACTGAACACTGAAGCTTTCTTT.

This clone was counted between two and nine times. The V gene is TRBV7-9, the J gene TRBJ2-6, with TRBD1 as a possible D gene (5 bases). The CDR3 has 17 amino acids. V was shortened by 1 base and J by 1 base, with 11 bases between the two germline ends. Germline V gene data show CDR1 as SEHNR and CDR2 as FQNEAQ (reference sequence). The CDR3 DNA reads TGTGCCAGCAGCTTAGTACTGGGGCCTTCTGGGGCCAACGTCCTGACTTTC. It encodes CASSLVLGPSGANVLTF.

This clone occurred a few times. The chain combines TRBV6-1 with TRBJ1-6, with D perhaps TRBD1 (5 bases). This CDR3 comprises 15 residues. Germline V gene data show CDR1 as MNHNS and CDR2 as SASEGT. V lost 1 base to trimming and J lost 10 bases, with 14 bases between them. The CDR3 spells CASSEGKIWDSPLHF. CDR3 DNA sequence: TGTGCCAGCAGTGAAGGGAAAATCTGGGACTCACCCCTCCACTTT.

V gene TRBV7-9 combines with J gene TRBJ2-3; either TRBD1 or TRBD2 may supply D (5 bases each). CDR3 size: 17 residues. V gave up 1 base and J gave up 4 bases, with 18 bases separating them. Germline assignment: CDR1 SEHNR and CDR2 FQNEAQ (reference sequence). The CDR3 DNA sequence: TGTGCCAGCAGCTTAGTTGTTGGGACGACCTCCCCAGATACGCAGTATTTT. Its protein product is CASSLVVGTTSPDTQYF.

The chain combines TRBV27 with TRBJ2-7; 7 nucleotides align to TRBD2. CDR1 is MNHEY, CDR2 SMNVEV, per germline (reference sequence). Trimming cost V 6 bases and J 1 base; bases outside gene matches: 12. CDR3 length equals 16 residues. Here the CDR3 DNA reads TGTGCCAGCAGCAAAATGGGAGGGACTATTTCCTACGAGCAGTACTTC. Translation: CASSKMGGTISYEQYF.

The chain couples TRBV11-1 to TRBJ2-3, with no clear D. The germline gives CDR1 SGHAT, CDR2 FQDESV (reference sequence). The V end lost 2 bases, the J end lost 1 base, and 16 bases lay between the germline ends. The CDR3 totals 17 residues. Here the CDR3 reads CASSLLGPGRGTDTQYF. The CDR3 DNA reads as TGTGCCAGCAGCTTATTGGGCCCCGGCCGGGGCACAGATACGCAGTATTTT. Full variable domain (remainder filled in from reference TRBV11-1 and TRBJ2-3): EAEVAQSPRYKITEKSQAVAFWCDPISGHATLYWYRQILGQGPELLVQFQDESVVDDSQLPKDRFSAERLKGVDSTLKIQPAELGDSAMYLCASSLLGPGRGTDTQYFGPGTRLTVL.

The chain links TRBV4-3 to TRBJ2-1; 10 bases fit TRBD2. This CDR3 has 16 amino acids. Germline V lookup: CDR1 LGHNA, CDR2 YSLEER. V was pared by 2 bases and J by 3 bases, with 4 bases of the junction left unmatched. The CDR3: CASSQSGRAGYNEQFF. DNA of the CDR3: TGCGCCAGCAGCCAAAGCGGGAGGGCAGGCTACAATGAGCAGTTCTTC.

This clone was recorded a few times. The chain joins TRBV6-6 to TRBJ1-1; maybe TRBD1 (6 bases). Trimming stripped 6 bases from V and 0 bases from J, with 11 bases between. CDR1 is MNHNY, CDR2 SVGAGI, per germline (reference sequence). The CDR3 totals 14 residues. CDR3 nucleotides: TGTGCCAGCAGGGAGGGACAATTGAACACTGAAGCTTTCTTT. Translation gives CASREGQLNTEAFF.

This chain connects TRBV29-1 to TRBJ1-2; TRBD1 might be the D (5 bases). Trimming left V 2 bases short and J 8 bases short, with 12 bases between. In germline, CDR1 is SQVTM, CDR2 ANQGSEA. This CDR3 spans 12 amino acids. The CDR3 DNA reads TGCAGCGTTGAATCACTACAGGAGGGCTACACCTTC. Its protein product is CSVESLQEGYTF.

The DNA of the CDR3 is TGTGCCAGCTCACTGTCGACAGGTCAGAACTACGAGCAGTACTTC. Translating it yields CASSLSTGQNYEQYF. The chain has TRBV18 and TRBJ2-7; D is possibly TRBD1 (6 bases). The V gene's germline CDR1 is KGHSH and CDR2 LQKENI. The CDR3 sequence is 15 residues long. V lost 4 bases and J lost 3, with 16 bases in between.

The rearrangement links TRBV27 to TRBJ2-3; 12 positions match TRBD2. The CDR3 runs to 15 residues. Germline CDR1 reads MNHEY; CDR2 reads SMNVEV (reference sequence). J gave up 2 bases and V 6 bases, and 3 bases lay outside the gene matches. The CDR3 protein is CASRWTSGVTDTQYF. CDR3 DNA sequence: TGTGCCAGCAGGTGGACTAGCGGGGTCACAGATACGCAGTATTTT.

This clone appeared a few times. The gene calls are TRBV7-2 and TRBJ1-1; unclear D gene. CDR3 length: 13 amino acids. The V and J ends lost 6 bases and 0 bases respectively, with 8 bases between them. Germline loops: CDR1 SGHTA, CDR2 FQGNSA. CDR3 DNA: TGTGCCAGCAGTTTCACGCTGAACACTGAAGCTTTCTTT. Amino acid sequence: CASSFTLNTEAFF.

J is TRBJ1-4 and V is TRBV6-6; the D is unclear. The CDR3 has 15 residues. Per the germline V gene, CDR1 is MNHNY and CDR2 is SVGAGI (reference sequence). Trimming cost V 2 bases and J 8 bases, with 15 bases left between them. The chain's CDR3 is CASSYVSEGNEKLFF. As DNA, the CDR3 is TGTGCCAGCAGTTACGTCTCGGAGGGTAACGAAAAACTGTTTTTT.

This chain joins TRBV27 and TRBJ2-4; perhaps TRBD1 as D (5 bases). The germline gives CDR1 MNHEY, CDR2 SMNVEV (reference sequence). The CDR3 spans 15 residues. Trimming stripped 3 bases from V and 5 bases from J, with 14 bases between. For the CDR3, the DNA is TGTGCCAGCAGTTTGGAAGACGGACACCAAAACATTCAGTACTTC. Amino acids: CASSLEDGHQNIQYF.

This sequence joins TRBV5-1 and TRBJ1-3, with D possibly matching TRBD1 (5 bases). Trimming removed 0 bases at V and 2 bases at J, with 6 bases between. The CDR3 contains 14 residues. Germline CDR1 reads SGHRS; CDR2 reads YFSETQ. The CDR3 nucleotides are TGCGCCAGCAGCTTGGGGGGCGCTGGAAACACCATATATTTT. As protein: CASSLGGAGNTIYF.

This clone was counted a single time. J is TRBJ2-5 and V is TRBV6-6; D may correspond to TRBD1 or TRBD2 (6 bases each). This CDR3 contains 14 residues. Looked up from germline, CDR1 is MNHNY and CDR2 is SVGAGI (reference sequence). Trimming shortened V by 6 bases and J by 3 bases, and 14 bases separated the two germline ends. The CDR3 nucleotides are TGTGCCAGCAGCCAACAGGGACTCGAAGAGACCCAGTACTTC. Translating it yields CASSQQGLEETQYF.

As DNA, the CDR3 is TGTGCCAGCAGTTACCAAACCGACAGAAAAGCTTTCTTT. Its translation is CASSYQTDRKAFF. V usage is TRBV6-5 and J usage is TRBJ1-1, with D perhaps matching TRBD1 (5 bases). Trimming shortened V by 2 bases and J by 9 bases, and 13 bases separated the two germline ends. The CDR3 has 13 amino acids. Per germline, CDR1 MNHEY and CDR2 SVGAGI.